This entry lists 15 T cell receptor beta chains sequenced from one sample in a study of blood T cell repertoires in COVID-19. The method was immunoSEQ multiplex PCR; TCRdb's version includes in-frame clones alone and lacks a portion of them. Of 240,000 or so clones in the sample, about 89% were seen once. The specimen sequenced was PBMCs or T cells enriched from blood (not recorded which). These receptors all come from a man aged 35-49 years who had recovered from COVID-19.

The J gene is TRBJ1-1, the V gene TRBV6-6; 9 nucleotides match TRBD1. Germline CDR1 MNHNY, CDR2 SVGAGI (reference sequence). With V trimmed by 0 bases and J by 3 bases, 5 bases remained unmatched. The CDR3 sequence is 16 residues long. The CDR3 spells CASSYSRTGEHTEAFF. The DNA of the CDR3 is TGTGCCAGCAGTTACTCCCGGACAGGGGAGCACACTGAAGCTTTCTTT.

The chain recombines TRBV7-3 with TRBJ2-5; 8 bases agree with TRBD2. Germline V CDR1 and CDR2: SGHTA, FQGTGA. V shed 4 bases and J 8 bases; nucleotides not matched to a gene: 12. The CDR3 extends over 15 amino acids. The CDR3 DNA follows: TGTGCCAGCAGCTCGGACGCGGGGGGAACCGAAACCCAGTACTTC. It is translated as CASSSDAGGTETQYF.

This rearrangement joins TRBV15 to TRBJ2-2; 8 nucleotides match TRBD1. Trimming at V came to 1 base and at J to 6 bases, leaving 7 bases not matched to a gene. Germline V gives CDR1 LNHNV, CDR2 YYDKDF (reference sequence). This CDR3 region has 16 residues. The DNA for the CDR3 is TGTGCCACCAGCAGAGGGACAGGGATCGGCGCCGGGGAGCTGTTTTTT. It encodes CATSRGTGIGAGELFF.

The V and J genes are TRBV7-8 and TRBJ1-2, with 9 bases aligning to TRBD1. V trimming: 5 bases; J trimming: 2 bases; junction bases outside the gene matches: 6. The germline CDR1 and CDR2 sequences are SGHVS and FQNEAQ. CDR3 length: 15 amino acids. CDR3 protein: CASSPQGQGNYGYTF. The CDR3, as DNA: TGTGCCAGCAGCCCCCAAGGACAGGGGAACTATGGCTACACCTTC.

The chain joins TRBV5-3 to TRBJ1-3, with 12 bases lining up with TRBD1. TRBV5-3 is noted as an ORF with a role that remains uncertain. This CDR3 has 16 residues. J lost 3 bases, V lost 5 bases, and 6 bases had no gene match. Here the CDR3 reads CARRLRDRGLGNTIYF. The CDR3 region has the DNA TGTGCCAGAAGACTCCGGGACAGGGGGCTTGGAAACACCATATATTTT.

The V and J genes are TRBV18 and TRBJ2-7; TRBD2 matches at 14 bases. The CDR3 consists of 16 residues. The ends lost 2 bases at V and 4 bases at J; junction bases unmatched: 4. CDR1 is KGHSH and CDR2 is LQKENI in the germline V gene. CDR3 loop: CASSPIGTSGSYEQYF. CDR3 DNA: TGTGCCAGCTCACCAATAGGGACTAGCGGGAGTTACGAGCAGTACTTC.

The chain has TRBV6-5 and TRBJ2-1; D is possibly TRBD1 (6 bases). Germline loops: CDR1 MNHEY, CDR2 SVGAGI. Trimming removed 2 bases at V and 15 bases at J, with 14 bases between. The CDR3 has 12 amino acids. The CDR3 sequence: CASSYGTGHGFF. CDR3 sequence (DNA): TGTGCCAGCAGTTACGGGACGGGACATGGGTTCTTC.

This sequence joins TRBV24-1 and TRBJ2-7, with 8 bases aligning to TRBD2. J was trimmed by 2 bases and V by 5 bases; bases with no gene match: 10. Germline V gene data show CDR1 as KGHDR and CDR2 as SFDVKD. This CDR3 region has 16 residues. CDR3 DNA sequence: TGTGCCACCAGTGCCTCAGCTAGCGGGCTTCCCTACGAGCAGTACTTC. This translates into CATSASASGLPYEQYF.

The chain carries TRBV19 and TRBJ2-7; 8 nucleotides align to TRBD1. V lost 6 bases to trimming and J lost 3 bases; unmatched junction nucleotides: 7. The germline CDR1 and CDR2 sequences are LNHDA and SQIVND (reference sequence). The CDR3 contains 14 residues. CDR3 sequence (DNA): TGTGCCAGTAGCCCGTATGACAGGGGCTACGAGCAGTACTTC. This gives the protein CASSPYDRGYEQYF.

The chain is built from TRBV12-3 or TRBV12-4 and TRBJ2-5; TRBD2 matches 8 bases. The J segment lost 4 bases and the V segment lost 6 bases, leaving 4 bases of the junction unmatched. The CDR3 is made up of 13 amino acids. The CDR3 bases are TGTGCCAGCAGCCGGGGACTAGTAGAGACCCAGTACTTC. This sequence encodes CASSRGLVETQYF.

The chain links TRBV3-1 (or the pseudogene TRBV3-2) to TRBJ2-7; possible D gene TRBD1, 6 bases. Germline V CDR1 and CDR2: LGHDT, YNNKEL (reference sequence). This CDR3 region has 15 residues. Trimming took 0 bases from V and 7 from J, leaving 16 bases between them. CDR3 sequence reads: CASSQDRVSTGEQYF. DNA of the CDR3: TGTGCCAGCAGCCAAGATAGAGTCTCTACAGGGGAGCAGTACTTC.

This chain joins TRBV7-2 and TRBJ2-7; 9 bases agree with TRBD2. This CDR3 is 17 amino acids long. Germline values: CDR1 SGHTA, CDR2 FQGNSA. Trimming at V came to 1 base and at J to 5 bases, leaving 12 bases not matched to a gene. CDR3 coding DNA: TGTGCCAGCAGCTTAGGAGTATTAGCGGGAGAAGGGGACGAGCAGTACTTC. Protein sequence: CASSLGVLAGEGDEQYF. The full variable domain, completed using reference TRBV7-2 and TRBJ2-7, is GAGVSQSPSNKVTEKGKDVELRCDPISGHTALYWYRQSLGQGLEFLIYFQGNSAPDKSGLPSDRFSAERTGGSVSTLTIQRTQQEDSAVYLCASSLGVLAGEGDEQYFGPGTRLTVT.

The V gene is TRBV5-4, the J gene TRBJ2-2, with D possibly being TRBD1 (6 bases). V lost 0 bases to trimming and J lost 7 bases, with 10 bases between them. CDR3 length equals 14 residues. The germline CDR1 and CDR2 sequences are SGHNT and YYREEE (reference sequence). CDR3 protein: CASSLVQGNGELFF. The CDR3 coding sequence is TGTGCCAGCAGCTTGGTTCAGGGGAACGGGGAGCTGTTTTTT.

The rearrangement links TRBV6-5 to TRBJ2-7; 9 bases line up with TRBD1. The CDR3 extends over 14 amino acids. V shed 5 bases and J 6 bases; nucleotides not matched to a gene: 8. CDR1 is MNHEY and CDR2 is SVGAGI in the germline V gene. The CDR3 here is CASSMGQGTSEQYF. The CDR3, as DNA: TGTGCCAGCAGTATGGGACAGGGCACATCCGAGCAGTACTTC.

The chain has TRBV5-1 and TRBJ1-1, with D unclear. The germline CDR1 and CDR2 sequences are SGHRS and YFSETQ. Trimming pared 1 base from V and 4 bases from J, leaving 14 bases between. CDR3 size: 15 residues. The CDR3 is CASSLSRAGSTEAFF. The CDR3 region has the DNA TGCGCCAGCAGCTTGTCCCGCGCGGGGTCCACTGAAGCTTTCTTT.